The clone carrying this T cell receptor beta chain came up a few times. This sample is part of a study of blood T cells in healthy people across ages. The second PCR ran roughly 6 to 12 cycles with a sample-barcoded 5' primer and J-beta primers. One entry per CDR3 protein, called by TCRdb with MiXCR from the 5' RACE reads. The table has about 1,800,000 distinct CDR3 sequences, roughly 30% seen once. Trimming removed 3 bases at V and 10 bases at J, with 16 bases between. The CDR3 is 15 amino acids. The germline V gene has CDR1 KGHSH and CDR2 LQKENI. Specimen: blood. This chain connects TRBV18 to TRBJ1-6, with D perhaps TRBD1 (6 bases). The sequence derives from a woman aged 30 to 39 in good health. CDR3 in amino acids: CASSPDGGRRSPLHF. The CDR3 region has the DNA TGTGCCAGCTCACCCGACGGGGGGCGTCGCTCACCCCTCCACTTT.